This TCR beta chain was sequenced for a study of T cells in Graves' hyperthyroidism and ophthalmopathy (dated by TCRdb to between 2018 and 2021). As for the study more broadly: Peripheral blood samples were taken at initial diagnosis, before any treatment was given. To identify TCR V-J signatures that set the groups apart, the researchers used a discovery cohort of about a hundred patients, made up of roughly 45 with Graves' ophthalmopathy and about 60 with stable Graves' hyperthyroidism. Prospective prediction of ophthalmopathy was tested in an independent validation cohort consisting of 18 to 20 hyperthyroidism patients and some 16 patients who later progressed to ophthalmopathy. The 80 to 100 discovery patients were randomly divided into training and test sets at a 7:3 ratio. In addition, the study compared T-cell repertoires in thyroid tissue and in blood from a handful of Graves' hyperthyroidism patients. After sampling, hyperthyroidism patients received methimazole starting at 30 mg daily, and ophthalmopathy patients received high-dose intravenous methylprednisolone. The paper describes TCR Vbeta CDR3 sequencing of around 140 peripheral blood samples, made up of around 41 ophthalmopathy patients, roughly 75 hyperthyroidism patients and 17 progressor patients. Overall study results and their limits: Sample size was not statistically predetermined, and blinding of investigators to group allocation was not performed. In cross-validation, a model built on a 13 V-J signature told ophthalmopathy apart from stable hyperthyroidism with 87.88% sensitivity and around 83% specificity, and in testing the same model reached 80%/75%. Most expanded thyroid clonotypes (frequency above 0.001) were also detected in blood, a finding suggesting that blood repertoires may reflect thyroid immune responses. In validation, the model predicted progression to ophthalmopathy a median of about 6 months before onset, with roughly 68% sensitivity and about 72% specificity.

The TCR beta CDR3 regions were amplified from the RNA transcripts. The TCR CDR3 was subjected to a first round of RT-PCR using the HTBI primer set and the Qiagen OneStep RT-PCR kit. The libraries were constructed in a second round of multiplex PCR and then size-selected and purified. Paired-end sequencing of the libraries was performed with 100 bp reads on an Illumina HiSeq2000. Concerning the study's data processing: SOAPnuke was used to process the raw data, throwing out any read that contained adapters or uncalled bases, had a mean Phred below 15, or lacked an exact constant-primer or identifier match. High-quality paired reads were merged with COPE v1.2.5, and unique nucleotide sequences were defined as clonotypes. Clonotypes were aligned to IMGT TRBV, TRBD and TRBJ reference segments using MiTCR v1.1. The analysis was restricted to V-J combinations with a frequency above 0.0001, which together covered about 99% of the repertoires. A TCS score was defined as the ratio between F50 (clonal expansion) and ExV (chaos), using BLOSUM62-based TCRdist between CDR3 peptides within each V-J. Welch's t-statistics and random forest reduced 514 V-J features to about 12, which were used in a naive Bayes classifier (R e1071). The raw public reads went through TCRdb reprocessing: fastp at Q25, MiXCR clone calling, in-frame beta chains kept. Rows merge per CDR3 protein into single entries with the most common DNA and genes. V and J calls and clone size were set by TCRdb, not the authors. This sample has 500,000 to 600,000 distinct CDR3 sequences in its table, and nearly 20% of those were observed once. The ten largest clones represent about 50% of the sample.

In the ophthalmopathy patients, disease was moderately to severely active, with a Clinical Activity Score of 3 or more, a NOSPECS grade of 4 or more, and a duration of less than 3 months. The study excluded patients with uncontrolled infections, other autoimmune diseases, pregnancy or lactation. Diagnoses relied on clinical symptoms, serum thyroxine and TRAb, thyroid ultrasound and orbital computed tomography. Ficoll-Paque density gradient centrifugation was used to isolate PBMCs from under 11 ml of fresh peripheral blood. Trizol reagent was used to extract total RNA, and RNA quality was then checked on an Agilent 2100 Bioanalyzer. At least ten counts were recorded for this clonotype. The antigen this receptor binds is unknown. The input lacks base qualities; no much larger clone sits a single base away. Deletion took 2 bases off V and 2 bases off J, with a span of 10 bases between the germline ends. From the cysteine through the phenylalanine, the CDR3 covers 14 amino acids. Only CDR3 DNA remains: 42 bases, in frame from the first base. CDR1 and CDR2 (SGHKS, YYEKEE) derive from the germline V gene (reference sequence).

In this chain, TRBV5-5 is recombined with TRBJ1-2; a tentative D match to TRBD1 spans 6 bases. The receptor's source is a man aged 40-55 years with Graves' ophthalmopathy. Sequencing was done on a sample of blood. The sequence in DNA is TGTGCCAGCAGCTTTGGGGGGCGAAACTATGGCTACACCTTC. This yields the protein CASSFGGRNYGYTF.